This TCR beta chain was obtained from a study of identical twins. Study outcomes and limitations: Where beta out-of-frame sequences were concerned, excess twin sharing was weaker.

A universal primer site was added by template switching, and unique molecular identifiers were carried by the cDNA. A single record per CDR3 protein comes from TCRdb applying MiXCR to the 5' RACE reads. Altogether about 430,000 distinct CDR3 sequences are present, less than 20% being singletons, with the ten largest covering approximately 12%. Note on this clonotype: What it binds is unknown.

Losses at the gene ends were 6 bases for V and 4 bases for J; bases not matched to a gene: 6. This CDR3 comprises 14 residues. This TCR came from a man over 45 in good health. Sequenced sample: naive T cells sorted from blood. The V gene is TRBV12-3 or TRBV12-4, the J gene TRBJ2-5, with 9 bases aligning to TRBD1. DNA of the CDR3: TGTGCCAGCAGAATGACAGGGGGAGGAGAGACCCAGTACTTC. Residues: CASRMTGGGETQYF.